Following are 25 T cell receptor beta chains from one sample sequenced in a study of blood T cell repertoires in COVID-19 (dated by TCRdb to 2018 to 2021). Library prep was done by the immunoSEQ multiplex PCR assay. Held by TCRdb, this immuneACCESS table contains in-frame sequences only and omits some clones. Under half of the omission traces to an unresolved V gene where checked; the cause of the rest is unknown. The sample table lists about 220,000 clones, 80% to 90% of them with a count of one. In total, the top ten clones hold under 3.5% of the sample. The sequencing sample was made of PBMCs or T cells enriched from blood (not recorded which). All receptors derive from a woman aged 18-29 years in a cohort exposed to, infected with or recovered from COVID-19 (not recorded which).

J is TRBJ1-2 and V is TRBV7-9; D unresolved. Germline CDR1 and CDR2: SEHNR and FQNEAQ (reference sequence). CDR3 length: 14 amino acids. V lost 4 bases to trimming and J lost 5 bases, with 14 bases between them. The CDR3 reads CASSSTYIGYGYTF. CDR3 bases: TGTGCCAGCAGCTCGACCTATATCGGGTATGGCTACACCTTC.

The chain has TRBV18 and TRBJ1-4, with D maybe TRBD1 (5 bases). In germline, CDR1 is KGHSH, CDR2 LQKENI. Trimming shortened V by 3 bases and J by 7 bases, and 18 bases separated the two germline ends. The CDR3 is 16 residues long. The CDR3 bases are TGTGCCAGCTCACCGCGGACATCGGTTGGCAGTGAAAAACTGTTTTTT. It specifies CASSPRTSVGSEKLFF.

This chain connects TRBV10-1 to TRBJ1-1; TRBD1 is a possible D gene (5 bases). V dropped 5 bases and J dropped 0 bases, with 19 bases sitting between them. Germline V lookup: CDR1 WNHNN, CDR2 SYGVQD (reference sequence). This CDR3 region has 17 residues. The CDR3 region has the DNA TGCGCCAGCAGTTCCAACCCCAGGGTTCCGATGAACACTGAAGCTTTCTTT. Translating gives CASSSNPRVPMNTEAFF.

This rearrangement joins TRBV6-5 to TRBJ2-1, with D unclear. The CDR3 has 13 amino acids. From germline, CDR1 is MNHEY and CDR2 SVGAGI. CDR3 DNA sequence: TGTGCTTCAGACTTTAGTCCCAACAATGAGCAGTTCTTC. This gives the protein CASDFSPNNEQFF.

The V gene is TRBV20-1, the J gene TRBJ2-7; D ambiguous. Trimming took 2 bases from V and 4 from J, leaving 6 bases between them. CDR3 length: 11 amino acids. Germline CDR1 DFQATT, CDR2 SNEGSKA (reference sequence). DNA for the CDR3: TGCAGTGCTAGACGAGGTTACGAGCAGTACTTC. Its protein product is CSARRGYEQYF.

The chain employs TRBV28 and TRBJ2-7, with 9 bases aligning to TRBD1. The germline V gene has CDR1 MDHEN and CDR2 SYDVKM. The CDR3 covers 14 residues. J gave up 1 base and V 7 bases, and 5 bases lay outside the gene matches. CDR3 residues: CASNSGTGSYEQYF. CDR3 DNA sequence: TGTGCCAGCAATTCCGGGACAGGGTCCTACGAGCAGTACTTC.

V and J are TRBV3-1 (or the pseudogene TRBV3-2) and TRBJ2-1; perhaps TRBD2 as D (5 bases). CDR3 size: 13 residues. Per the germline V gene, CDR1 is LGHDT and CDR2 is YNNKEL (reference sequence). The V and J ends lost 0 bases and 13 bases respectively, with 13 bases between them. DNA of the CDR3: TGTGCCAGCAGCCAAGAAAATCGGGATGGACAGTTCTTC. Its translation is CASSQENRDGQFF.

This sequence joins TRBV6-5 and TRBJ1-5; D uncertain. The V end lost 7 bases, the J end lost 2 bases, and 15 bases lay between the germline ends. CDR3 length equals 15 residues. Germline-derived CDR1 and CDR2 are MNHEY and SVGAGI. CDR3: CASKARFYGNQPQHF. The DNA for the CDR3 is TGTGCCAGCAAAGCCCGTTTCTATGGCAATCAGCCCCAGCATTTT.

The rearrangement links TRBV5-1 to TRBJ2-2; TRBD1 agrees at 8 bases. The ends lost 4 bases at V and 3 bases at J; junction bases unmatched: 2. The length of the CDR3 is 14 residues. Germline-derived CDR1 and CDR2 are SGHRS and YFSETQ. The CDR3 DNA follows: TGCGCCAGCAGCAGGGGACAGGACACCGGGGAGCTGTTTTTT. It translates to CASSRGQDTGELFF.

The chain has TRBV11-2 and TRBJ1-3; 8 nucleotides agree with TRBD1. The ends lost 5 bases at V and 4 bases at J; junction bases unmatched: 7. There are 15 residues in the CDR3. From germline, CDR1 is SGHAT and CDR2 FQNNGV. CDR3 residues: CASSRRTGGGNTIYF. The CDR3 nucleotides read TGTGCCAGCAGCCGCCGTACAGGGGGGGGAAACACCATATATTTT.

The rearrangement uses TRBV19 and TRBJ1-1, with 8 bases aligning to TRBD1. V lost 4 bases, J lost 4 bases, and 8 bases stayed unmatched. This CDR3 is 15 amino acids long. Per the germline V gene, CDR1 is LNHDA and CDR2 is SQIVND (reference sequence). The CDR3 bases are TGTGCCAGTAGTACCCGAGGACAGGGAGGCACTGAAGCTTTCTTT. Protein product: CASSTRGQGGTEAFF.

The gene calls are TRBV19 and TRBJ2-5; 8 nucleotides match TRBD1. From germline, CDR1 is LNHDA and CDR2 SQIVND (reference sequence). This CDR3 is 13 amino acids long. The V and J ends lost 7 bases and 7 bases, in that order; junction bases with no gene match: 8. The CDR3 protein is CASTGTGLWTQYF. CDR3 DNA: TGTGCCAGTACCGGGACAGGTCTTTGGACCCAGTACTTC.

The sample holds one count of this clone. The V gene is TRBV5-1, the J gene TRBJ2-7; tentative D call: TRBD1 (5 bases). The CDR3 is 12 residues long. The germline V gene encodes CDR1 SGHRS and CDR2 YFSETQ. V was clipped by 2 bases and J by 6 bases, with 9 bases between them. CDR3 nucleotide sequence: TGCGCCAGCAGCTTTGGGGCGTCCGAGCAGTACTTC. Protein sequence: CASSFGASEQYF.

This rearrangement joins TRBV5-1 to TRBJ1-1; possibly TRBD1 for D (5 bases). The CDR3 covers 14 residues. V gave up 0 bases and J gave up 3 bases, with 9 bases separating them. Per germline, CDR1 SGHRS and CDR2 YFSETQ. CDR3 coding DNA: TGCGCCAGCAGCTTGGAGGGGCCCTACACTGAAGCTTTCTTT. This translates into CASSLEGPYTEAFF.

This rearrangement joins TRBV4-1 to TRBJ2-1; 10 bases line up with TRBD2. This CDR3 has 15 amino acids. Germline V gives CDR1 MGHRA, CDR2 YSYEKL. Unmatched junction bases numbered 3, after V lost 4 bases and J lost 3 bases. CDR3 bases: TGCGCCAGCAGCCCCGGACTAGCGGACTACAATGAGCAGTTCTTC. Translated: CASSPGLADYNEQFF.

The chain links TRBV19 to TRBJ2-2; TRBD1 matches 7 bases. CDR3 length equals 14 residues. V trimming: 10 bases; J trimming: 1 base; junction bases outside the gene matches: 6. Germline CDR1 and CDR2: LNHDA and SQIVND (reference sequence). CDR3 loop: CATDREGNTGELFF. CDR3 DNA: TGTGCCACCGACAGGGAAGGGAACACCGGGGAGCTGTTTTTT.

The genes are TRBV4-1 and TRBJ1-5; D perhaps matches TRBD1 (6 bases). Germline V gene sequence: CDR1 MGHRA, CDR2 YSYEKL. CDR3 size: 17 residues. V was trimmed by 1 base and J by 7 bases, leaving 20 bases between them. CDR3 sequence: CASSQGKSFGGRQPQHF. CDR3 DNA sequence: TGCGCCAGCAGCCAAGGGAAGAGCTTTGGGGGCCGGCAGCCCCAGCATTTT.

The rearrangement joins TRBV7-9 to TRBJ1-1; TRBD1 might be the D (6 bases). Germline V gene lookup returns CDR1 SEHNR and CDR2 FQNEAQ (reference sequence). Trimming stripped 2 bases from V and 2 bases from J, with 12 bases between. The CDR3 spans 15 residues. This chain's CDR3 is CASSLPLQGNTEAFF. The CDR3 nucleotides are TGTGCCAGCAGCTTACCGTTACAGGGCAACACTGAAGCTTTCTTT.

This rearrangement joins TRBV12-3 or TRBV12-4 to TRBJ1-2; D is undetermined. The CDR3 covers 10 residues. V dropped 10 bases and J dropped 13 bases, with 16 bases sitting between them. The CDR3 bases are TGTGCCACGGAAAGGAGGGATTTCACCTTC. Translated, it gives CATERRDFTF.

The chain joins TRBV3-1 (or the pseudogene TRBV3-2) to TRBJ2-1; D might be TRBD1 (6 bases). Germline CDR1 and CDR2: LGHDT and YNNKEL (reference sequence). V dropped 1 base and J dropped 0 bases, with 22 bases sitting between them. The CDR3 length is 20 residues. The CDR3 loop is CASSQVSGTQDLYSYNEQFF. CDR3 DNA sequence: TGTGCCAGCAGCCAAGTATCCGGGACACAAGACTTATACTCCTACAATGAGCAGTTCTTC.

This chain uses TRBV6-5 with TRBJ1-6; D is undetermined. The CDR3 has 15 residues. V was pared by 10 bases and J by 5 bases, with 18 bases between. CDR1 and CDR2 (germline): MNHEY, SVGAGI. CDR3 in amino acids: CATAEPVEHNSPLHF. The CDR3, as DNA: TGTGCCACCGCCGAGCCCGTTGAGCATAATTCACCCCTCCACTTT.

V is TRBV19 and J is TRBJ2-1; 8 bases map to TRBD2. Germline V gene data show CDR1 as LNHDA and CDR2 as SQIVND (reference sequence). The CDR3 loop spans 14 amino acids. The ends lost 3 bases at V and 7 bases at J; junction bases unmatched: 5. CDR3 in DNA: TGTGCCAGTAGTATTCCGGGACTAGGGAATGAGCAGTTCTTC. It encodes CASSIPGLGNEQFF.

This chain links TRBV10-3 with TRBJ2-7; TRBD2 aligns across 9 bases. Germline V gene lookup returns CDR1 ENHRY and CDR2 SYGVKD. This CDR3 has 16 amino acids. The J segment lost 2 bases and the V segment lost 8 bases, leaving 13 bases of the junction unmatched. CDR3 amino acids: CAIAEGLAGVTYEQYF. In DNA, the CDR3 is TGTGCCATCGCCGAGGGGTTAGCGGGAGTGACCTACGAGCAGTACTTC.

The gene calls are TRBV3-1 (or the pseudogene TRBV3-2) and TRBJ1-2; weak D call: TRBD1 (5 bases). Germline CDR1 LGHDT, CDR2 YNNKEL (reference sequence). The CDR3 runs to 16 residues. The ends were cut back, 3 bases at V and 7 bases at J, with 21 bases in the middle. CDR3 residues: CASSHFPQGEAFGYTF. CDR3 nucleotide sequence: TGTGCCAGCAGCCACTTTCCCCAGGGTGAGGCGTTTGGCTACACCTTC.

CDR3 in amino acids: CASSPGTEPAGYGYTF. CDR3 DNA sequence: TGTGCCAGCAGCCCGGGGACAGAGCCTGCAGGGTATGGCTACACCTTC. The chain joins TRBV7-9 to TRBJ1-2; TRBD1 matches at 7 bases. J gave up 5 bases and V 5 bases, and 14 bases lay outside the gene matches. The CDR3 contains 16 residues. Per the germline V gene, CDR1 is SEHNR and CDR2 is FQNEAQ (reference sequence).